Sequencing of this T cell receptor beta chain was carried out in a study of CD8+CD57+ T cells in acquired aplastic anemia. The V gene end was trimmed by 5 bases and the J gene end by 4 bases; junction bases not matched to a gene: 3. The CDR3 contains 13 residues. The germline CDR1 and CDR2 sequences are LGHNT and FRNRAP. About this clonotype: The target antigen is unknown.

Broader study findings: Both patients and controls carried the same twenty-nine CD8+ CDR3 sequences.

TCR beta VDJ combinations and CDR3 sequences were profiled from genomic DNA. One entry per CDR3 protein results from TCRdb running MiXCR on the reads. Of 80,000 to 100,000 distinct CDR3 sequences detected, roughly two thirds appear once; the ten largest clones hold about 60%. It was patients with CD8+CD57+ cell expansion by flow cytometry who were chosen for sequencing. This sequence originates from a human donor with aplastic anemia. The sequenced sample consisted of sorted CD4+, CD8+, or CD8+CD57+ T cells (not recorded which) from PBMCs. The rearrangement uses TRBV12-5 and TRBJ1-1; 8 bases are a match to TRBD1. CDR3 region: CASGGTGGTEAFF. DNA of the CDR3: TGTGCTAGTGGTGGTACAGGGGGCACTGAAGCTTTCTTT. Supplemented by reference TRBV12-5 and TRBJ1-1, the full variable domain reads DARVTQTPRHKVTEMGQEVTMRCQPILGHNTVFWYRQTMMQGLELLAYFRNRAPLDDSGMPKDRFSAEMPDATLATLKIQPSEPRDSAVYFCASGGTGGTEAFFGQGTRLTVV.